The table lists the clone carrying this T cell receptor (beta chain) with a few counts. Its antigen is undetermined. This sample is part of a study of type 1 and type 2 diabetes patients. Study summary: Magnetic bead positive selection isolated CD4+ or CD8+ T cells from PBMCs. Study-wide findings and caveats: Groups were not age- or gender-matched, which may bias interpretation. Some expanded clones seen only in T1D might occur in additional T2D or control samples.

Genomic DNA was the PCR template. Amplification of the beta chain CDR3 used 30 forward and 13 reverse multiplex primers. TCRdb redid the calling of the multiplex PCR reads with MiXCR, one entry per CDR3 protein. The sample yields 250,000 or so distinct CDR3 sequences, 47% seen once. Sequencing was done on a sample of peripheral blood mononuclear cells (PBMCs). This TCR derives from a man aged 18 to 30 with type 2 diabetes.

CDR3 bases: TGTGCCACCAGCAGAGACAGACTAGTGGGGGGACGGGAGCTGTTTTTT. This translates into CATSRDRLVGGRELFF. The chain is built from TRBV15 and TRBJ2-2, with TRBD2 as a possible D gene (6 bases). Germline V gene sequence: CDR1 LNHNV, CDR2 YYDKDF (reference sequence). Trimming left V 0 bases short and J 9 bases short, with 17 bases between. The CDR3 length is 16 residues.